The T cell receptor (beta chain) described here comes from a study of cytomegalovirus exposure and HLA in healthy donors (dated 2017 in TCRdb). Notes on the research overall: An earlier analysis of roughly 500 of the donors reported about 300 Gb of sequence data and around 100 million unique TCR beta sequences obtained from about 200 million T cells. The number of donors typed differed by locus, with 629-630 for A, B, C, DRB1 and DQB1, roughly 520 for DQA1, 600 to 610 for DPA1, and some 450 for DPB1. The T cell repertoires of around 730 subjects were profiled by immunosequencing and related to cytomegalovirus serostatus. Roughly 300 gigabases of sequencing data and about 92 million unique TCR sequences made up an early release that covered 500 to 650 HLA-typed donors. To predict cytomegalovirus infection status, the study brought together high-throughput TCR immunosequencing, statistical association of individual TCRs with disease status, and machine learning. Donor age, sex, ethnicity and CMV serostatus were compiled alongside the repertoire data. To study patterns of TCR occurrence, a later analysis re-analyzed previously published TCR beta repertoires from 600 to 750 donors and added high-resolution HLA genotyping. Among some 400 genotyped donors of the cohort, an average of roughly 240,000 unique TCR beta nucleotide sequences were sequenced per donor, about a sixth of them non-productive. Every repertoire in the discovery cohort had been generated on one and the same sequencing platform. In the later analysis, no new phenotypic data were used to find candidate immune exposures; instead, reliance was placed on TCR beta sequences and their occurrence across donors. The study aimed to test whether cataloging public T cell receptors could reveal signatures of past pathogen exposure. Among the roughly 400 genotyped donors, approximately 81% belonged to the genetic ancestry cluster associated with self-reported Caucasian donors. Both class I and class II loci were covered by HLA typing, at four-digit resolution. In addition to the first cohort of around 670 subjects, a separate validation cohort of approximately 130 different subjects was used. A later genetic analysis took genome-wide SNP genotypes for about three fifths of the roughly 670 donors and used that subset as a discovery cohort. Because of strong linkage in the cohort, roughly five DR-DQ haplotypes were treated as single units for association and clustering. To decide whether each TCR beta V gene segment behaved as functional or pseudogenic, an earlier analysis of 587 of the donors relied on high-throughput TCR beta sequencing. Beyond this particular receptor, the publication reports: A few of the identified cytomegalovirus-associated TCR beta chains were confirmed in vitro to be specific for cytomegalovirus antigens. A later analysis associated 16,951 TCR beta sequences with specific HLA alleles at a false discovery rate of 0.05. HLA typing was unavailable for some donors at each locus, so association tests used only the typed subset. According to a later analysis, TCR association rates differed among HLA loci, with DRB1 alleles showing the most associated TCRs and HLA-C alleles showing the fewest. Broadly in line with IMGT annotations, most TCR beta V segments showed up in productive rearrangements about 87% or about 30% of the time in an earlier analysis of 450 to 750 of the donors. In a later analysis, HLA-associated TCR beta chains were found to be more clonally expanded and to have lower generation probabilities than equally common non-associated chains. A further reported finding was that TCR beta sequences accurately predicted the HLA-A and HLA-B alleles for most subjects in the first cohort. In this cohort, only TCR beta chains were sequenced, and detectable features were limited by the absence of alpha or paired-chain data. In a later genetic analysis, fewer N-insertions in productive TCRs were reported among donors in an Asian-associated ancestry cluster than the approximately 630-donor mean. The only immune exposure information available for the cohort was CMV serostatus. The earlier analysis of approximately 560 of the donors excluded 15 to 20 rarely observed V segments, including chromosome 9 orphons, because counts were too low. When HLA alleles, especially DR and DQ, strongly co-occurred, attributing TCR associations to individual alleles was difficult. Sequencing depth was assumed to be roughly uniform across donors in the presence/absence analyses, though that assumption may not hold. Cytomegalovirus status was reported to be diagnosed by the classifier with high specificity and sensitivity in both the original and validation cohorts. A later analysis reported that several top co-occurrence clusters appeared linked to parvovirus B19, influenza, CMV and Epstein-Barr virus. An association between a missense DCLRE1C variant and V-gene and J-gene trimming of TCR beta chains was found in a later genetic analysis and replicated in an independent cohort. A later analysis found that most CMV-associated TCR beta chains appeared HLA-restricted, with HLA associations seemingly driven largely by CMV exposure. The sequencing pipeline was judged likely to have produced a cluster of highly shared sequence variants as a technical artifact. The study listed 170 or so TCR beta chains as associated with cytomegalovirus. While some public TCRs were present in many individuals, most TCR sequences turned up only very rarely across donors. The 87-base-pair reads could not distinguish some IMGT-functional V segments, including TRBV6-2 and TRBV6-3, so those segments were excluded. The authors suggested that the approach could potentially be generalized to other disease states and immunological phenotypes. Linkage disequilibrium might explain the correlated functional status among segregating V segments, but an unknown experimental factor could not be ruled out.

The cohort was made up of 650 to 700 healthy bone marrow donors. All cohort members were sampled while nominally healthy, although unrecorded immune exposures were likely present. The donor was CMV seronegative and belonged to the group of 320 or so seronegative cohort members. A peripheral blood sample was collected from each donor, and TCR beta sequencing was performed on peripheral blood mononuclear cells. Genomic DNA was extracted from the blood cell samples with the Qiagen DNeasy Blood Extraction Kit. Libraries were made using the immunoSEQ multiplex PCR assay. The multiplex PCR relied on a mix of 60 forward primers for TCR Vbeta segments and 13 reverse primers for TCR Jbeta segments. The CDR3 region of rearranged TCR beta genes was amplified from genomic DNA with a multiplex PCR assay. Amplified TCR beta libraries were sequenced as 87-base-pair reads on the Illumina HiSeq System. On the authors' methods: A later analysis counted about 76 million unique TCR beta chains across the 650 to 800 repertoires, and roughly 10 million of these chains were shared by at least two donors. Raw reads were error-corrected and collapsed into unique sequences with a nearest-neighbor algorithm that merged closely related sequences to remove PCR and sequencing errors. Alignment of CDR3 sequences to IMGT reference sequences was used to assign V, D and J gene segments. Each retained sequence needed at least a six-nucleotide match to both a V gene segment and a J gene segment. Rearrangements were classified as productive when the CDR3 lacked stop codons and remained in frame with V and J, and all other rearrangements were classified as non-productive. CDR3 was defined by IMGT convention, running from the second conserved V-encoded cysteine to the conserved J-encoded phenylalanine. The earlier analysis of a few hundred of the donors excluded any sequence lacking an unambiguous match to a single V gene segment. In an earlier analysis of approximately 610 of the donors, V segments were called functional above 56.7% productive rearrangements and were called segregating when the between-donor standard deviation exceeded 5%. A statistical classification framework was built to diagnose cytomegalovirus status from the catalog of TCR beta chain sequences. A later analysis assigned V and J genes by comparing TCR nucleotide sequences with IMGT/GENE-DB human TR gene sequences. The TCRdist pipeline was used in a later analysis to assign CDR3 sequences and most-parsimonious VDJ recombination scenarios. In a later analysis, every TCR beta chain was defined by the combination of its CDR3 amino acid sequence and its V-gene family, and reads without a unique V-gene family were dropped. A later analysis removed several hundred highly shared, low-generation-probability nucleotide sequences to deal with suspected cross-contamination and a sequencing artifact. A later analysis calculated a clonal expansion index for each public chain from normalized within-repertoire ranks of inferred template counts. Generation probabilities in a later analysis came from a VDJ recombination model fitted to out-of-frame rearrangements, and those results were checked against IGoR. In a later analysis, TCR-TCR, TCR-HLA and TCR-CMV co-occurrence was scored with hypergeometric tests, and a repertoire-size bias correction was applied to TCR pairs. False discovery rates were estimated in a later analysis by permuting HLA or CMV assignments 20 times. In a later analysis, co-occurring TCRs were grouped using DBSCAN, with TCRdist sequence similarity added in when clustering inside HLA-allele-positive subsets. Co-occurrence clustering excluded repertoires with fewer than 30,000 or more than 120,000 public chains, plus five with anomalous nucleotide sharing. This immuneACCESS table, as held by TCRdb, lists in-frame sequences with V and J called but not all clones. Of the missing ones, under half trace to an unresolved V gene in checked studies; the others have no known cause. D and trimming come from the DNA, and the V and J calls and clone size come from that table. Here the sample has 150,000 or so clones; roughly four fifths occur a single time. About 1.6% of the sample is in the top ten clones.

Measured from the cysteine to the phenylalanine, the CDR3 is 18 residues long. Here the CDR3 DNA is all that survives: 54 bases in frame from base 1. CDR1 and CDR2 are drawn from the germline V gene (reference sequence): SGHKS, YYEKEE. Here V drops 6 bases and J drops 1 base, and the junction holds 14 bases not matched to any gene. To note about this clone: This receptor's antigen is unknown. Base-call qualities are not available, and no considerably larger clone is one nucleotide away.

Sequencing was done on a sample of PBMCs. The chain uses TRBV5-5 and TRBJ2-3; 10 middle bases align to TRBD1. The receptor's source is a man aged 40-55 years in good health and CMV-seronegative. The sequenced DNA: TGTGCCAGCACCTCTCCGGGACAGGGGCCCATTGGCACAGATACGCAGTATTTT. It translates as CASTSPGQGPIGTDTQYF.